What follows are 29 T cell receptor beta chains derived from one specimen sequenced in a study of shared clonotypes between healthy human individuals. CD45RO negativity and positive selection for CCR7 defined naive CD8 cells, a population that excluded terminally differentiated effector memory CD45RA+ cells. The assay was immunoSEQ multiplex PCR, and TCRdb's table has in-frame clones only and misses some. The sample has around 600,000 clones, about 98% seen once. Sequenced material: naive CD8+ T cells sorted from blood. The source of these receptors is a young man in good health.

Remarks on this clone: This sample also contains other DNA sequences that code for the same CDR3. J is TRBJ2-7 and V is TRBV4-3; 11 bases line up with TRBD1. J was trimmed by 1 base and V by 3 bases; bases with no gene match: 2. Germline V gene lookup returns CDR1 LGHNA and CDR2 YSLEER. The CDR3 covers 15 residues. The CDR3 loop reads CASSQGTGGSYEQYF. The CDR3 coding sequence is TGCGCCAGCAGCCAGGGGACAGGGGGTTCCTACGAGCAGTACTTC.

V gene TRBV10-3 combines with J gene TRBJ1-5; 7 positions agree with TRBD1. The CDR3 extends over 15 amino acids. V dropped 1 base and J dropped 6; count of bases not matched to a gene: 6. Germline V gene sequence: CDR1 ENHRY, CDR2 SYGVKD. The CDR3 loop reads CAISELGGRGQPQHF. CDR3 DNA: TGTGCCATCAGTGAGTTAGGGGGCCGAGGTCAGCCCCAGCATTTT.

Comments on this clone: The sample holds other DNA sequences that translate to the same CDR3. The chain recombines TRBV19 with TRBJ2-7; 8 positions match TRBD1. Germline V gene data show CDR1 as LNHDA and CDR2 as SQIVND (reference sequence). V was pared by 6 bases and J by 3 bases, with 7 bases of the junction left unmatched. The CDR3 has 14 amino acids. The CDR3 DNA sequence: TGTGCCAGTAGCCCCGGTACAGGGGGCTACGAGCAGTACTTC. It specifies CASSPGTGGYEQYF.

This clone was recorded only once. The chain carries TRBV9 and TRBJ2-7, with a tentative D call TRBD2 (5 bases). The CDR3 has 17 amino acids. V was shortened by 4 bases and J by 1 base, with 21 bases between the two germline ends. Germline V gene lookup returns CDR1 SGDLS and CDR2 YYNGEE. In nucleotides, the CDR3 is TGTGCCAGCAGCCCCGAAGGGCCGGACTTGCCTTCCTACGAGCAGTACTTC. Its protein is CASSPEGPDLPSYEQYF.

As DNA, the CDR3 is TGTGCCAGCAGCTTCGTTACTTCGGGACGGGACTACGAGCAGTACTTC. As protein: CASSFVTSGRDYEQYF. The chain combines TRBV7-9 with TRBJ2-7, with D possibly being TRBD1 or TRBD2 (5 bases each). V was clipped by 3 bases and J by 3 bases, with 18 bases between them. The germline CDR1 and CDR2 sequences are SEHNR and FQNEAQ (reference sequence). There are 16 residues in the CDR3.

The genes are TRBV11-3 and TRBJ2-1, with 9 bases that match TRBD2. Germline V gene data show CDR1 as SGHNT and CDR2 as YENEEA. CDR3 length: 18 residues. The trim removed 4 bases at V and 5 bases at J, leaving 15 bases unmatched. The CDR3 DNA sequence: TGTGCCAGCAGCTCGCCAAACCACCTTAGCGGGAGTGACAATGAGCAGTTCTTC. Translating it yields CASSSPNHLSGSDNEQFF. Full variable domain (remainder filled in from reference TRBV11-3 and TRBJ2-1): EAGVVQSPRYKIIEKKQPVAFWCNPISGHNTLYWYLQNLGQGPELLIRYENEEAVDDSQLPKDRFSAERLKGVDSTLKIQPAELGDSAVYLCASSSPNHLSGSDNEQFFGPGTRLTVL.

The chain uses TRBV18 and TRBJ1-2; TRBD1 matches 9 bases. The germline gives CDR1 KGHSH, CDR2 LQKENI. The CDR3 spans 14 residues. V lost 1 base to trimming and J lost 7 bases; unmatched junction nucleotides: 4. CDR3 sequence (DNA): TGTGCCAGCTCACCACAAACAGGGGGCGTTGGCTACACCTTC. This translates into CASSPQTGGVGYTF.

The chain recombines TRBV19 with TRBJ2-1; no clear D. V was cut by 5 bases and J by 3 bases, with 5 bases left in between. Looked up from germline, CDR1 is LNHDA and CDR2 is SQIVND (reference sequence). The CDR3 loop spans 12 amino acids. The CDR3 loop reads CASSDNYNEQFF. CDR3 sequence (DNA): TGTGCCAGTAGTGACAACTACAATGAGCAGTTCTTC.

V is TRBV29-1 and J is TRBJ2-1; 9 nucleotides line up with TRBD2. The CDR3 spans 14 residues. Germline-derived CDR1 and CDR2 are SQVTM and ANQGSEA. Unmatched junction bases numbered 5, after V lost 3 bases and J lost 5 bases. CDR3 in DNA: TGCAGCGTTGACGCCGGGACTAGCAACAATGAGCAGTTCTTC. Protein: CSVDAGTSNNEQFF.

This rearrangement joins TRBV14 to TRBJ2-7, with a possible D match to TRBD2 (5 bases). The germline V gene has CDR1 SGHDN and CDR2 FVKESK. The CDR3 covers 14 residues. The V end lost 0 bases, the J end lost 4 bases, and 10 bases lay between the germline ends. The DNA for the CDR3 is TGTGCCAGCAGCCAAGACTTTGGCGGGTACGAGCAGTACTTC. It encodes CASSQDFGGYEQYF.

As concerns this clone: Other DNA sequences in this sample translate to the same CDR3. The chain combines TRBV9 with TRBJ2-7; 8 nucleotides agree with TRBD1. From germline, CDR1 is SGDLS and CDR2 YYNGEE. CDR3 length: 14 amino acids. J lost 2 bases, V lost 4 bases, and 5 bases had no gene match. This CDR3 reads CASSPGTGPYEQYF. The CDR3 DNA reads as TGTGCCAGCAGCCCCGGGACAGGACCCTACGAGCAGTACTTC.

The V call is TRBV7-6, the J call TRBJ2-3; D is unclear. The CDR3 consists of 14 residues. The V and J ends lost 5 bases and 1 base respectively, with 10 bases between them. Germline CDR1 and CDR2: SGHVS and FNYEAQ. DNA for the CDR3: TGTGCCAGCAGCCCATCGCCTGGCACAGATACGCAGTATTTT. Its translation is CASSPSPGTDTQYF.

The chain joins TRBV7-8 to TRBJ1-4, with D possibly matching TRBD1 (5 bases). From germline, CDR1 is SGHVS and CDR2 FQNEAQ. The CDR3 sequence is 15 residues long. Deletions cut 5 bases from V and 3 bases from J, with 13 bases between. CDR3 DNA: TGTGCCAGCAGCAGTGGGGCGGGTGCTAATGAAAAACTGTTTTTT. Protein sequence: CASSSGAGANEKLFF.

In its sample, this clone was seen once. The chain carries TRBV7-9 and TRBJ2-7; 7 nucleotides match TRBD1. The V and J ends lost 3 bases and 2 bases, in that order; junction bases with no gene match: 10. The CDR3 has 16 amino acids. Germline CDR1 reads SEHNR; CDR2 reads FQNEAQ (reference sequence). The CDR3 loop reads CASSFTTGPGTYEQYF. The CDR3 DNA is TGTGCCAGCAGCTTCACGACAGGGCCAGGGACCTACGAGCAGTACTTC.

On this clone itself: Relative to the germline gene, one junction end is altered; a read error may explain this. This chain joins TRBV27 and TRBJ2-3, with 8 bases that match TRBD2. This CDR3 region has 12 residues. In germline, CDR1 is MNHEY, CDR2 SMNVEV (reference sequence). The CDR3 bases are TGCGCGAGCGGGAGACCCACAGATACGCAGTATTTT. Protein product: CASGRPTDTQYF.

The J gene is TRBJ2-1, the V gene TRBV19; the D gene is possibly TRBD2 (6 bases). Germline CDR1 is LNHDA and CDR2 is SQIVND (reference sequence). The CDR3 sequence is 14 residues long. Trimming took 5 bases from V and 6 from J, leaving 14 bases between them. CDR3 nucleotide sequence: TGTGCCAGTAGTTTTCGGGGGTTTGGCAATGAGCAGTTCTTC. Protein: CASSFRGFGNEQFF.

The chain couples TRBV10-3 to TRBJ2-7, with D tentatively TRBD1 (5 bases). CDR1 ENHRY and CDR2 SYGVKD come from the germline V gene. V was trimmed by 8 bases and J by 3 bases, leaving 8 bases between them. The CDR3 sequence is 11 residues long. The CDR3 coding sequence is TGTGCCATCGCAGGGAACTACGAGCAGTACTTC. This gives the protein CAIAGNYEQYF.

The J gene is TRBJ2-1, the V gene TRBV27; tentative D call: TRBD2 (6 bases). The length of the CDR3 is 13 residues. Germline V lookup: CDR1 MNHEY, CDR2 SMNVEV (reference sequence). Trimming pared 5 bases from V and 6 bases from J, leaving 11 bases between. The CDR3 protein is CASSRRLGNEQFF. In nucleotides, the CDR3 is TGTGCCAGCAGTCGTCGACTAGGCAATGAGCAGTTCTTC.

Concerning this clone itself: Other DNA sequences of this sample code for an identical CDR3. The rearrangement links TRBV27 to TRBJ1-1; tentatively, D is TRBD1 (5 bases). V was cut by 5 bases and J by 1 base, with 8 bases left in between. Germline lookup yields CDR1 MNHEY and CDR2 SMNVEV (reference sequence). The length of the CDR3 is 13 residues. CDR3 sequence: CASSLGQNTEAFF. The CDR3 DNA is TGTGCCAGCAGTCTAGGACAGAACACTGAAGCTTTCTTT.

The genes are TRBV13 and TRBJ1-1, with a tentative D call TRBD1 (6 bases). Trimming took 3 bases from V and 11 from J, leaving 19 bases between them. Germline loops: CDR1 PRHDT, CDR2 FYEKMQ (reference sequence). This CDR3 contains 14 residues. CDR3 loop: CASSLGHGGRLAFF. The CDR3, as DNA: TGTGCCAGCAGCTTGGGACACGGGGGCAGGTTGGCTTTCTTT.

Turning to this clone: Other DNA sequences in the sample encode the same CDR3. The chain combines TRBV27 with TRBJ2-3, with unresolved D. The V gene's germline CDR1 is MNHEY and CDR2 SMNVEV (reference sequence). V was cut by 5 bases and J by 5 bases, with 8 bases left in between. The CDR3 spans 12 residues. The CDR3 nucleotides read TGTGCCAGCAGTCCTCGAAGAGATACGCAGTATTTT. Encoded protein: CASSPRRDTQYF.

A single count supports this clone. This specimen includes other DNA sequences encoding the same CDR3. The chain couples TRBV28 to TRBJ2-1; unclear D gene. CDR1 and CDR2 from the germline V gene are MDHEN and SYDVKM. Trimming pared 2 bases from V and 6 bases from J, leaving 5 bases between. This CDR3 region has 12 residues. The CDR3 DNA reads TGTGCCAGCAGTTTACCACTCAATGAGCAGTTCTTC. Its translation: CASSLPLNEQFF.

V and J are TRBV29-1 and TRBJ1-2; D is unresolved. This CDR3 has 19 residues. Germline CDR1 and CDR2: SQVTM and ANQGSEA. Trimming took 1 base from V and 0 from J, leaving 24 bases between them. CDR3 region: CSVEGSIVGGQQTNYGYTF. CDR3 in DNA: TGCAGCGTTGAAGGTTCAATCGTAGGAGGTCAACAAACTAACTATGGCTACACCTTC.

The chain is built from TRBV27 and TRBJ1-2, with unresolved D. Germline CDR1 is MNHEY and CDR2 is SMNVEV (reference sequence). Trimming pared 2 bases from V and 8 bases from J, leaving 15 bases between. The CDR3 sequence is 14 residues long. The CDR3 nucleotides are TGTGCCAGCAGTTTAACTTCCTGGGGTCGGGGCTACACCTTC. Translation gives CASSLTSWGRGYTF.

The chain couples TRBV30 to TRBJ2-1; weak D call: TRBD2 (5 bases). The V gene's germline CDR1 is GTSNPN and CDR2 SVGIG (reference sequence). This CDR3 is 12 amino acids long. V gave up 1 base and J gave up 7 bases, with 8 bases separating them. This chain's CDR3 is CAWSETGNEQFF. The CDR3, as DNA: TGTGCCTGGAGTGAGACGGGGAATGAGCAGTTCTTC.

This sequence joins TRBV27 and TRBJ1-1; no clear D. The CDR3 is made up of 14 amino acids. V lost 2 bases and J 3 bases, leaving 10 bases between the germline ends. Germline CDR1 reads MNHEY; CDR2 reads SMNVEV (reference sequence). CDR3 in amino acids: CASSLAISDTEAFF. The CDR3 DNA is TGTGCCAGCAGTTTAGCCATATCGGACACTGAAGCTTTCTTT.

The chain couples TRBV5-4 to TRBJ2-2; a possible D gene is TRBD2 (6 bases). V was trimmed by 4 bases and J by 4 bases, leaving 14 bases between them. This CDR3 spans 15 amino acids. The germline V gene encodes CDR1 SGHNT and CDR2 YYREEE (reference sequence). The DNA for the CDR3 is TGTGCCAGCAGCGAGGAGGGCAGTGGCACCGGGGAGCTGTTTTTT. Translating it yields CASSEEGSGTGELFF.

The rearrangement links TRBV4-2 to TRBJ2-1, with 8 bases aligning to TRBD2. The CDR3 is 16 amino acids. The trim removed 1 base at V and 5 bases at J, leaving 7 bases unmatched. Germline V lookup: CDR1 LGHNA, CDR2 YNFKEQ. This CDR3 reads CASSQGGGRIDNEQFF. The CDR3 DNA sequence: TGTGCCAGCAGCCAAGGCGGCGGGAGGATCGACAATGAGCAGTTCTTC.

The genes are TRBV27 and TRBJ2-7; D is undetermined. V lost 3 bases and J lost 2, with 8 bases in between. The CDR3 spans 13 residues. In germline, CDR1 is MNHEY, CDR2 SMNVEV (reference sequence). CDR3 amino acids: CASSFGPPYEQYF. The CDR3, as DNA: TGTGCCAGCAGTTTTGGGCCCCCCTACGAGCAGTACTTC.